This is a list of T cell receptor beta chains from one sample in a study of CD8 T cells in Susac syndrome. TCRdb called the immunoSEQ multiplex PCR reads again in MiXCR, with one record for every CDR3 protein. There are approximately 210,000 distinct CDR3 sequences in the sample; 95% occur only once, and roughly 0.1% lies in the top ten. Sequenced material: CD4+ T cells from PBMCs. The receptors stem from a human donor with multiple sclerosis. Both conserved end residues are part of each CDR3. The D gene is left open where the match is weak. Some rows mark clone size as missing; the rest say once, few, many or name a class of expanded clone.

length | J | V | size | D | CDR3 | DNA
13 | TRBJ2-3 | TRBV30 | . | . | CAWRPPMRGTQYF | TGTGCCTGGAGGCCGCCGATGAGGGGAACGCAGTATTTT
11 | TRBJ2-3 | TRBV29-1 | . | . | CSVVTGPTQYF | TGCAGCGTTGTAACCGGCCCTACGCAGTATTTT
16 | TRBJ1-5 | TRBV7-9 | . | TRBD1 | CASSPGQGAPNQPQHF | TGTGCCAGCAGCCCGGGACAGGGGGCTCCTAATCAGCCCCAGCATTTT
13 | TRBJ2-5 | TRBV6-6 | . | TRBD1 | CASSRQGVETQYF | TGTGCCAGCAGTCGACAGGGGGTTGAGACCCAGTACTTC
17 | TRBJ2-4 | TRBV3-1 | . | TRBD2 | CASSQEGAGGPWDIQYF | TGTGCCAGCAGCCAAGAGGGAGCGGGGGGCCCTTGGGACATTCAGTACTTC
16 | TRBJ2-1 | TRBV30 | . | TRBD2 | CAWSGTSGSSYNEQFF | TGTGCCTGGAGTGGTACTAGCGGGAGTTCCTACAATGAGCAGTTCTTC
15 | TRBJ2-1 | TRBV12-3/TRBV12-4 | . | . | CASSPPVPSRNEQFF | TGTGCCAGCAGTCCTCCCGTCCCCTCGCGAAATGAGCAGTTCTTC
14 | TRBJ1-2 | TRBV12-5 | . | . | CASGLVGTLYGYTF | TGTGCTAGTGGTTTGGTCGGGACCCTCTATGGCTACACCTTC
19 | TRBJ2-1 | TRBV13 | . | TRBD2 | CASSLGRRTSGDRHNEQFF | TGTGCCAGCAGCTTAGGCAGGAGGACTAGCGGGGACCGACACAATGAGCAGTTCTTC
14 | TRBJ2-2 | TRBV20-1 | . | . | CSASGTQNTGELFF | TGCAGTGCTAGCGGGACACAGAACACCGGGGAGCTGTTTTTT
12 | TRBJ2-5 | TRBV12-3/TRBV12-4 | few | . | CASSPFQETQYF | TGTGCCAGCAGTCCCTTCCAAGAGACCCAGTACTTC
17 | TRBJ2-7 | TRBV3-1 | once | . | CASSQDLRAANSYEQYF | TGTGCCAGCAGCCAAGATCTAAGAGCGGCAAACTCCTACGAGCAGTACTTC
15 | TRBJ2-1 | TRBV24-1 | . | . | CATSETGLSQNEQFF | TGTGCCACCAGCGAAACAGGGCTCTCGCAGAATGAGCAGTTCTTC
14 | TRBJ1-3 | TRBV20-1 | . | . | CSALNRFSGNTIYF | TGCAGTGCTCTGAACAGGTTCTCTGGAAACACCATATATTTT
18 | TRBJ2-3 | TRBV12-3/TRBV12-4 | . | . | CASSPALPRVARADTQYF | TGTGCCAGCAGTCCAGCCCTCCCTCGAGTGGCCAGGGCAGATACGCAGTATTTT
13 | TRBJ2-7 | TRBV6-1 | . | . | CASGWSDSYEQYF | TGTGCCAGCGGATGGTCGGACTCCTACGAGCAGTACTTC
15 | TRBJ2-5 | TRBV7-7 | once | TRBD2 | CASSSLAGDQETQYF | TGTGCTAGCAGCTCCCTAGCGGGAGACCAAGAGACCCAGTACTTC